This is a list of T cell receptor beta chains from one sample in a study of T cell responses to AZD1222 COVID-19 vaccine. The protocol was immunoSEQ multiplex PCR, while the TCRdb copy is restricted to in-frame clones and leaves out a portion. The data contain approximately 130,000 clones, approximately 86% of them singletons. This sample comprised peripheral blood, obtained 28 days after the second AZD1222 dose. The receptor set was obtained from an adult who received the AZD1222 COVID-19 vaccine. Both conserved end residues are part of each CDR3. Fields, in order: J gene, V gene, CDR3 protein.

>TRBJ1-6|TRBV5-1
CASSLVGTYNSPLHF
>TRBJ2-7|TRBV9
CASSVGPGAPSYEQYF
>TRBJ1-2|TRBV6-1
CASSEAGNKGGYTF
>TRBJ2-1|TRBV28
CASSRLAVAFLYNEQFF
>TRBJ2-1|TRBV6-6
CASSYSTPGGHEQFF
>TRBJ1-3|TRBV12-3/TRBV12-4
CASSLRVF
>TRBJ2-7|TRBV4-3
CASSHSDRGLPYEQYF
>TRBJ1-1|TRBV11-1
CASSQEGFTEAFF
>TRBJ2-3|TRBV7-3
CASSIPTGGADTQYF
>TRBJ2-7|TRBV6-4
CASSDRQGEYSYEQYF
>TRBJ1-3|TRBV5-1
CASSSQGSGNTIYF